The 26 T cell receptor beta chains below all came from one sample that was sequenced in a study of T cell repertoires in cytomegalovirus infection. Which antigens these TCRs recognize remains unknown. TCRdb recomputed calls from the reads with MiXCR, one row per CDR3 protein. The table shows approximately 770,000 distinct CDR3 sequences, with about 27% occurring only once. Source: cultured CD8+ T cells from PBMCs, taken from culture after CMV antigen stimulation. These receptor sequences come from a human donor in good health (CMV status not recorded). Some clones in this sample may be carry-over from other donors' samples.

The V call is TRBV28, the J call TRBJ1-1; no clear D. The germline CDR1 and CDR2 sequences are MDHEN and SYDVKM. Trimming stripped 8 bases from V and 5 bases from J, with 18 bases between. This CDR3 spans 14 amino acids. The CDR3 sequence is CASAWSGWRTEAFF. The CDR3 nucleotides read TGTGCCAGCGCCTGGTCAGGTTGGAGAACTGAAGCTTTCTTT.

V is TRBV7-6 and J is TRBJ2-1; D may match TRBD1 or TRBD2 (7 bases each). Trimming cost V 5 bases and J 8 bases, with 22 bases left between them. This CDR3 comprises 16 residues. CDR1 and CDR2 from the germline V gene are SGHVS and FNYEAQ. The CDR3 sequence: CASSAYRGGSGDEQFF. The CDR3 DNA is TGTGCCAGCAGCGCCTACAGGGGAGGGTCAGGGGATGAGCAGTTCTTC. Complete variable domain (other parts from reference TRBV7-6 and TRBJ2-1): GAGVSQSPRYKVTKRGQDVALRCDPISGHVSLYWYRQALGQGPEFLTYFNYEAQQDKSGLPNDRFSAERPEGSISTLTIQRTEQRDSAMYRCASSAYRGGSGDEQFFGPGTRLTVL.

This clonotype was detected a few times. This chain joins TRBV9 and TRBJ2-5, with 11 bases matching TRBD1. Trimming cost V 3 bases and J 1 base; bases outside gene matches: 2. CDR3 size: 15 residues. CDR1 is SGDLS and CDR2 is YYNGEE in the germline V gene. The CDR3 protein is CASSDGTGGQETQYF. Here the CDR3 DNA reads TGTGCCAGCAGCGATGGGACAGGGGGCCAAGAGACCCAGTACTTC.

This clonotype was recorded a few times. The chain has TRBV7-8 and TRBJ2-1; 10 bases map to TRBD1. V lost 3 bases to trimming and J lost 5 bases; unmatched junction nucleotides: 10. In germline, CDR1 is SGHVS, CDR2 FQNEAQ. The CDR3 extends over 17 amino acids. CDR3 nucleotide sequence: TGTGCCAGCAGCTTCTGGAGGGACAGGGGACGAGACAATGAGCAGTTCTTC. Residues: CASSFWRDRGRDNEQFF. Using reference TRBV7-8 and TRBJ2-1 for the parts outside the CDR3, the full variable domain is GAGVSQSPRYKVAKRGQDVALRCDPISGHVSLFWYQQALGQGPEFLTYFQNEAQLDKSGLPSDRFFAERPEGSVSTLKIQRTQQEDSAVYLCASSFWRDRGRDNEQFFGPGTRLTVL.

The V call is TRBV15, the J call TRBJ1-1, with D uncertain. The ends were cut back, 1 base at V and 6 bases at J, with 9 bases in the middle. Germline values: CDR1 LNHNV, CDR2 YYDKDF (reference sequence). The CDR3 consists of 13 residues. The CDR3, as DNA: TGTGCCACCAGCAGAGTTGACGGGCCTGAAGCTTTCTTT. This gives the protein CATSRVDGPEAFF.

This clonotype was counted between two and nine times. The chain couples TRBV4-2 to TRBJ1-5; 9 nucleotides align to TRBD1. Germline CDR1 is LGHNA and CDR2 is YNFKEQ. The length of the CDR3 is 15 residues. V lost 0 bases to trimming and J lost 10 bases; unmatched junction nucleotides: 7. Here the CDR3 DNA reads TGTGCCAGCAGCCAAGATGGGACAGGGCAAAGACCCCAGCATTTT. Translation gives CASSQDGTGQRPQHF.

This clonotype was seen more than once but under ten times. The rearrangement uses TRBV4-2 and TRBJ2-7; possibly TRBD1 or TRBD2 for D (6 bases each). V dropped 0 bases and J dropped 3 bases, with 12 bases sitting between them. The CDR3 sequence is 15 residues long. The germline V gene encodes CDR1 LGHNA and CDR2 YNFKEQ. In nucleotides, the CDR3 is TGTGCCAGCAGCCAAGAGAGAGGGGGGTTCTACGAGCAGTACTTC. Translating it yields CASSQERGGFYEQYF.

The CDR3: CASSFRDGMNTGELFF. In nucleotides, the CDR3 is TGCGCCAGCAGCTTCCGGGACGGGATGAACACCGGGGAGCTGTTTTTT. This chain connects TRBV5-1 to TRBJ2-2; D possibly uses TRBD1 or TRBD2 (5 bases each). This CDR3 is built from 16 residues. CDR1 and CDR2 from the germline V gene are SGHRS and YFSETQ. V was clipped by 2 bases and J by 1 base, with 12 bases between them.

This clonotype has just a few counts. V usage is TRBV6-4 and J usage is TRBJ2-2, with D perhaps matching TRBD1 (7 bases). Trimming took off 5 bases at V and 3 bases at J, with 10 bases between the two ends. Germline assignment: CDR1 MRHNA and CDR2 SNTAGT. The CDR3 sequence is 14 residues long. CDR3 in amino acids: CASSTGEDTGELFF. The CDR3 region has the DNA TGTGCCAGCAGTACAGGGGAGGACACCGGGGAGCTGTTTTTT.

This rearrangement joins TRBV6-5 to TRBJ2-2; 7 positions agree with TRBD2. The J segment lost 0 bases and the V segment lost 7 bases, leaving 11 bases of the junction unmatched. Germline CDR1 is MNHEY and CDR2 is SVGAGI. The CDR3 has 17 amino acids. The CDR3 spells CASTRFREAANTGELFF. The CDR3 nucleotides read TGTGCCAGCACTCGATTCCGGGAGGCAGCGAACACCGGGGAGCTGTTTTTT.

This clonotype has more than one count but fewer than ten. Here the CDR3 DNA reads TGTGCCAGCCTCACAAAAGGCGAGCAGTTCTTC. This gives the protein CASLTKGEQFF. The chain carries TRBV2 and TRBJ2-1; D gene uncertain. V was clipped by 8 bases and J by 10 bases, with 12 bases between them. This CDR3 is 11 amino acids long. CDR1 SNHLY and CDR2 FYNNEI come from the germline V gene. The full variable domain, its missing parts supplied by reference TRBV2 and TRBJ2-1, is EPEVTQTPSHQVTQMGQEVILRCVPISNHLYFYWYRQILGQKVEFLVSFYNNEISEKSEIFDDQFSVERPDGSNFTLKIRSTKLEDSAMYFCASLTKGEQFFGPGTRLTVL.

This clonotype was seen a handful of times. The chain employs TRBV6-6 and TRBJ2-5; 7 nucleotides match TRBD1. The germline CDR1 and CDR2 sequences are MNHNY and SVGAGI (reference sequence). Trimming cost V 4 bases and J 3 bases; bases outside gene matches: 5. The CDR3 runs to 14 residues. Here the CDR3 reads CASSSGTAEETQYF. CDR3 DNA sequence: TGTGCCAGCAGTTCCGGGACAGCTGAAGAGACCCAGTACTTC.

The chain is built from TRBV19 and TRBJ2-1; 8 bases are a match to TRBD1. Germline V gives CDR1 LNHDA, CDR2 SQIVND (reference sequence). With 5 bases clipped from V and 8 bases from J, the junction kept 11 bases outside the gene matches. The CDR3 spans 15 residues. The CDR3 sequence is CASSPAGTGLDEQFF. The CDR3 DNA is TGTGCCAGTAGTCCCGCCGGGACAGGTCTCGATGAGCAGTTCTTC.

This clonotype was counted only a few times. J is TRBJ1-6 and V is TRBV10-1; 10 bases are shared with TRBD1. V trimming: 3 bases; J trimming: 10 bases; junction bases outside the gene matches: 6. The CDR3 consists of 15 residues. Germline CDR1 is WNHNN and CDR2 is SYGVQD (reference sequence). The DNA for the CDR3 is TGCGCCAGCAGTGAATTGGGACAGGGGTTGTCACCCCTCCACTTT. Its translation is CASSELGQGLSPLHF.

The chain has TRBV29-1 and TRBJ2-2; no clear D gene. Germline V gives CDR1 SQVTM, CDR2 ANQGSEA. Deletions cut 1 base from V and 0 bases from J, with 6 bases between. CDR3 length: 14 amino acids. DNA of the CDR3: TGCAGCGTTGAAGCAGCCGCGAACACCGGGGAGCTGTTTTTT. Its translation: CSVEAAANTGELFF.

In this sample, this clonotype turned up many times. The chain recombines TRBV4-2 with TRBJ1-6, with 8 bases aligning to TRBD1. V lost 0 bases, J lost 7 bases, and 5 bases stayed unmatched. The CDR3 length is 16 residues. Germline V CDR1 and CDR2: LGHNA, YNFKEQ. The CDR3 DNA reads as TGTGCCAGCAGCCAAGAGACAGGGGTGAAGAATTCACCCCTCCACTTT. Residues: CASSQETGVKNSPLHF.

CDR3 sequence reads: CASSLTGTRSEQFF. In nucleotides, the CDR3 is TGTGCCAGCAGTCTCACCGGGACTAGAAGTGAGCAGTTCTTC. The chain links TRBV28 to TRBJ2-1; 8 bases fit TRBD2. The germline CDR1 and CDR2 sequences are MDHEN and SYDVKM. CDR3 length: 14 residues. V lost 5 bases to trimming and J lost 9 bases; unmatched junction nucleotides: 9.

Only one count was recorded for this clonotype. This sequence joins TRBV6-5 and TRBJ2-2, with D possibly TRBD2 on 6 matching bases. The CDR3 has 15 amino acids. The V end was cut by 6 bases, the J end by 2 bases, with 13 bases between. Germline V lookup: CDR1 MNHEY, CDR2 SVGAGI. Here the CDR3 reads CASRKLARNTGELFF. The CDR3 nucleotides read TGTGCCAGCAGAAAACTAGCACGTAACACCGGGGAGCTGTTTTTT.

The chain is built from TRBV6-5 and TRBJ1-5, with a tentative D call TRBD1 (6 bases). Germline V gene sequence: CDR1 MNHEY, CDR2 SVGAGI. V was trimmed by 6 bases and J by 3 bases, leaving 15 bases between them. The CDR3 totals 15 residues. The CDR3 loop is CASSPAGGFNQPQHF. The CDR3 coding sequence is TGTGCCAGCAGCCCTGCGGGGGGCTTCAATCAGCCCCAGCATTTT.

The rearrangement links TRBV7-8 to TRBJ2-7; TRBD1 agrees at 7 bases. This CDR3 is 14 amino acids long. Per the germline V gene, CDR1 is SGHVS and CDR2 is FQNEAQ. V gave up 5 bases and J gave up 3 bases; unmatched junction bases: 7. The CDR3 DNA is TGTGCCAGCAGCGCCCCGGGACAGTTCTACGAGCAGTACTTC. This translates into CASSAPGQFYEQYF. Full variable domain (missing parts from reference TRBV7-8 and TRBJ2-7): GAGVSQSPRYKVAKRGQDVALRCDPISGHVSLFWYQQALGQGPEFLTYFQNEAQLDKSGLPSDRFFAERPEGSVSTLKIQRTQQEDSAVYLCASSAPGQFYEQYFGPGTRLTVT.

The CDR3 DNA is TGTGCCAGCAGCTCGCCGGGACAGGGATCCTCCAACTATGGCTACACCTTC. This translates into CASSSPGQGSSNYGYTF. The chain links TRBV5-4 to TRBJ1-2; the match to TRBD1 covers 9 bases. Per the germline V gene, CDR1 is SGHNT and CDR2 is YYREEE (reference sequence). V lost 3 bases, J lost 2 bases, and 11 bases stayed unmatched. The CDR3 spans 17 residues.

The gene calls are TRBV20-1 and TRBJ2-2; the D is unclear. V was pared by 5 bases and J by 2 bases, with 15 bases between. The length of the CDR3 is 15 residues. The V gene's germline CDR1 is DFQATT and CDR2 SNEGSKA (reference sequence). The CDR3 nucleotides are TGCAGTGCTGAATCGACAAATTCCAACACCGGGGAGCTGTTTTTT. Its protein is CSAESTNSNTGELFF.

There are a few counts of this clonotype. This CDR3 reads CASSRETSYQETQYF. CDR3 bases: TGTGCCAGCAGCCGAGAGACTAGCTACCAAGAGACCCAGTACTTC. The chain is built from TRBV7-9 and TRBJ2-5, with 7 bases that match TRBD2. Germline V gene data show CDR1 as SEHNR and CDR2 as FQNEAQ (reference sequence). This CDR3 comprises 15 residues. V shed 5 bases, J shed 0 bases, and the junction held 6 bases outside the gene matches.

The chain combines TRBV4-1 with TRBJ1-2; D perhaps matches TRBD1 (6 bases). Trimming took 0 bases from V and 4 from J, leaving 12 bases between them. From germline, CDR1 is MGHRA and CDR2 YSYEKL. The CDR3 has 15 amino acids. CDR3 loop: CASSQDPGDVYGYTF. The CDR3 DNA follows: TGCGCCAGCAGCCAAGATCCAGGGGACGTCTATGGCTACACCTTC.

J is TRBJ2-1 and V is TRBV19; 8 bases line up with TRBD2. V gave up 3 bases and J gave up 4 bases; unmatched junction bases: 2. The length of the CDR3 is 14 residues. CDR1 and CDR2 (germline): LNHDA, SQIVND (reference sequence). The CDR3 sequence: CASSISGVYNEQFF. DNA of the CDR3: TGTGCCAGTAGTATTAGCGGGGTGTACAATGAGCAGTTCTTC.

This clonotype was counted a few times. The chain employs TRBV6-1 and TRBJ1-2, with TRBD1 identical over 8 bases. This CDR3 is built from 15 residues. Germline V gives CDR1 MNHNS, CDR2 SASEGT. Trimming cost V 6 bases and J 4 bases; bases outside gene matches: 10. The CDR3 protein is CASRDLDRGIYGYTF. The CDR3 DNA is TGTGCCAGCAGAGACCTAGACAGGGGTATCTATGGCTACACCTTC.